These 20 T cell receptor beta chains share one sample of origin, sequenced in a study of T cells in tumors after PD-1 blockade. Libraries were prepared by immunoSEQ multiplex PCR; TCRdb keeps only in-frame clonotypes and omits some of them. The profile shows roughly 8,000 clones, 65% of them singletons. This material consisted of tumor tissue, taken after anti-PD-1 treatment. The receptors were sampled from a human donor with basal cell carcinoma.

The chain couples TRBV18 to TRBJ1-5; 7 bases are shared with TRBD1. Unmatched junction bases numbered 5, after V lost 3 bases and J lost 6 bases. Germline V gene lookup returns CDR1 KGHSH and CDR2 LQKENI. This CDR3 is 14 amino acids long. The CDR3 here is CASSPTGFFQPQHF. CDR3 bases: TGTGCCAGCTCACCGACAGGGTTTTTTCAGCCCCAGCATTTT. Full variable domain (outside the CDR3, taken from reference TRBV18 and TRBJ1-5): NAGVMQNPRHLVRRRGQEARLRCSPMKGHSHVYWYRQLPEEGLKFMVYLQKENIIDESGMPKERFSAEFPKEGPSILRIQQVVRGDSAAYFCASSPTGFFQPQHFGDGTRLSIL.

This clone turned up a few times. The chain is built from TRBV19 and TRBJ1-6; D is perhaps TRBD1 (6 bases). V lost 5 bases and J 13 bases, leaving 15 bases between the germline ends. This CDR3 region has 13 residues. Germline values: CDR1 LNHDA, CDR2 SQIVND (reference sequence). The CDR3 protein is CASSARQERPLHF. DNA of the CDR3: TGTGCCAGTAGTGCCCGACAGGAAAGGCCCCTCCACTTT.

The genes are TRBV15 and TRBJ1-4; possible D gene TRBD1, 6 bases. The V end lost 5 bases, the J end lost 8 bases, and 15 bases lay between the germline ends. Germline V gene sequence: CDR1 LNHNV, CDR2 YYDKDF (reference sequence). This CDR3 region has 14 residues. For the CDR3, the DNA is TGTGCCACCAGCCCGAGACGGGGGGCAGAAAAACTGTTTTTT. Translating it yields CATSPRRGAEKLFF.

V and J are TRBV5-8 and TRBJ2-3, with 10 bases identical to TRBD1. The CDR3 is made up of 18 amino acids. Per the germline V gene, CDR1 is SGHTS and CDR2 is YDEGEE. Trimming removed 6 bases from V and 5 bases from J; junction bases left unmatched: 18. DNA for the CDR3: TGTGCCAGCATCCCGGGACAGGGGTTTTGGGCAATGGGAGATACGCAGTATTTT. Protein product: CASIPGQGFWAMGDTQYF.

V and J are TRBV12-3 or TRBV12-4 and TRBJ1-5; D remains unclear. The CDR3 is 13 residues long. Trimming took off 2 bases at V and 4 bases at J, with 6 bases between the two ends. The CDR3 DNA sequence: TGTGCCAGCAGTTTAACAGAGAATCAGCCCCAGCATTTT. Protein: CASSLTENQPQHF.

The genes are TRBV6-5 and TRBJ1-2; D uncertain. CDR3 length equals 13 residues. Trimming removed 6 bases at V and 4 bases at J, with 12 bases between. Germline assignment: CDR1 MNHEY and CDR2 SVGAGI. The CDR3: CASSRSGVYGYTF. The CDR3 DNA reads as TGTGCCAGCAGCCGCTCGGGTGTCTATGGCTACACCTTC.

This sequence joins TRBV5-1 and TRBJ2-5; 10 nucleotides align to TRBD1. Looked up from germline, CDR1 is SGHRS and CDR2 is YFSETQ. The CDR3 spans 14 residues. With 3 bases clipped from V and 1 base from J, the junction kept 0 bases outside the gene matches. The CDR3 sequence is CASSWTGGQETQYF. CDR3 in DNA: TGCGCCAGCAGCTGGACAGGGGGCCAAGAGACCCAGTACTTC.

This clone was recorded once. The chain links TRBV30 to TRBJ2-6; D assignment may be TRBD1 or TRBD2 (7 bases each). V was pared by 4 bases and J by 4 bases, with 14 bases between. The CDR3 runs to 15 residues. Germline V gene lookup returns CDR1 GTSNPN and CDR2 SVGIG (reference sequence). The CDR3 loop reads CAWTQGGSGANVLTF. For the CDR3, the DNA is TGTGCCTGGACCCAGGGGGGGTCCGGGGCCAACGTCCTGACTTTC.

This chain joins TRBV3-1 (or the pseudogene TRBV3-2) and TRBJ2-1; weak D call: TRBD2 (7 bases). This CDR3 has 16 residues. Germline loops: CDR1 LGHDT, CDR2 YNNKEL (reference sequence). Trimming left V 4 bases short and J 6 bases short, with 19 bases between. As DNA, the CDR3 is TGTGCCAGCAGCCCCCCGTGGGGGGGGGCCTCCAATGAGCAGTTCTTC. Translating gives CASSPPWGGASNEQFF.

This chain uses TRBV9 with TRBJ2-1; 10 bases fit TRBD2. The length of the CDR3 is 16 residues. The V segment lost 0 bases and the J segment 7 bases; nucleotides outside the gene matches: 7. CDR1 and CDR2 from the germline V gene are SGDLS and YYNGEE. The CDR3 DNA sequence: TGTGCCAGCAGCGTAGGTAGCGGGGGGCCTTGGAATGAGCAGTTCTTC. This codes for CASSVGSGGPWNEQFF.

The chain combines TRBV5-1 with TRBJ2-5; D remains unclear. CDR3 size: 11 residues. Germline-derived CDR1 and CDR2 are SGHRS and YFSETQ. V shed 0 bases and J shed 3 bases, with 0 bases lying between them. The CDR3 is CASSLEETQYF. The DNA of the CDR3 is TGCGCCAGCAGCTTGGAAGAGACCCAGTACTTC.

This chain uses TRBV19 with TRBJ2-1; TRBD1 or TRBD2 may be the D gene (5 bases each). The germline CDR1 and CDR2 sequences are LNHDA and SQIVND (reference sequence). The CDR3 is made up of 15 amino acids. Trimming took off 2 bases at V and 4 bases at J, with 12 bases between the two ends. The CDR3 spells CASSIWGRVYNEQFF. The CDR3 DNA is TGTGCCAGTAGTATATGGGGACGTGTTTACAATGAGCAGTTCTTC.

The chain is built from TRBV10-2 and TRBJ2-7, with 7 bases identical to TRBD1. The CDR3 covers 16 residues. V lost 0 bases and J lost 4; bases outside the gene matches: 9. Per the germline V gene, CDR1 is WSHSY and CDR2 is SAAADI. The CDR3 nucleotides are TGCGCCAGCAGTGAGTCGCGGGCAGGGGGTCGGTACGAGCAGTACTTC. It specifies CASSESRAGGRYEQYF.

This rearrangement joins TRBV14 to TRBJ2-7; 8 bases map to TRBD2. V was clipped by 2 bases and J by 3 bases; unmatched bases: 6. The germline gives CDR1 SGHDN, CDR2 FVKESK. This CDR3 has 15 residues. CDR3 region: CASSQNSGANYEQYF. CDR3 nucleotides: TGTGCCAGCAGCCAAAATAGCGGGGCGAACTACGAGCAGTACTTC.

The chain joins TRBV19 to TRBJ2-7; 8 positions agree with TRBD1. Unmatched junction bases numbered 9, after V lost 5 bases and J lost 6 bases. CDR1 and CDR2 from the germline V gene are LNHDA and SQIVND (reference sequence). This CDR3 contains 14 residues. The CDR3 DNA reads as TGTGCCAGTAGTTTGGACAGGGCAGTGGGCGAGCAGTACTTC. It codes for CASSLDRAVGEQYF.

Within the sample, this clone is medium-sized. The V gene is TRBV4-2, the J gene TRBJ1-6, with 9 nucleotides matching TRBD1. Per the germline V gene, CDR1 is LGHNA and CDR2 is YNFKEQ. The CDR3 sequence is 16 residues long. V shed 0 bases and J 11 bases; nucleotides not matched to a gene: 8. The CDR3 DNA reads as TGTGCCAGCAGCCAAGATCCACAGGGGGCTGGGGCACCCCTCCACTTT. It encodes CASSQDPQGAGAPLHF.

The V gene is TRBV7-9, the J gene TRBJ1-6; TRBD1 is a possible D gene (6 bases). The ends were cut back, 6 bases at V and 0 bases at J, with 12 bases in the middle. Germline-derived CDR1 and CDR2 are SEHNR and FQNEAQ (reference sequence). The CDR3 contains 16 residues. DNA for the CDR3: TGTGCCAGCAGTTCTCAGGGGCTCTCCTATAATTCACCCCTCCACTTT. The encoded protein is CASSSQGLSYNSPLHF.

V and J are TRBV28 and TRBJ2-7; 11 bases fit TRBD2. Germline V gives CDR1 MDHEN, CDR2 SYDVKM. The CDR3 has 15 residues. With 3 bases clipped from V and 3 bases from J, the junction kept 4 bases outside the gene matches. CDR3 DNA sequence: TGTGCCAGCAGTTTCCGACTAGCGGGGATCTACGAGCAGTACTTC. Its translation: CASSFRLAGIYEQYF.

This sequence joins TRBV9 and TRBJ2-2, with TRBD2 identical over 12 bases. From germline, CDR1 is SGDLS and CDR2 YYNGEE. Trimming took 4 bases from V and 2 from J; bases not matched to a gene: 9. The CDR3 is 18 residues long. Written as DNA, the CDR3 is TGTGCCAGCAGCCCTAGGCGACTAGCGGGGGTAAACACCGGGGAGCTGTTTTTT. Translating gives CASSPRRLAGVNTGELFF.

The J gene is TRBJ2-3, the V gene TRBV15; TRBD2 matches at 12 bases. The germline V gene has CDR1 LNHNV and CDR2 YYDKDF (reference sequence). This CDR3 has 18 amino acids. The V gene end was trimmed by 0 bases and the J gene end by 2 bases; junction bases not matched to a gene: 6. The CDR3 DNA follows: TGTGCCACCAGCAGAGAGTCCGGACTAGCGGGGTACACAGATACGCAGTATTTT. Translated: CATSRESGLAGYTDTQYF. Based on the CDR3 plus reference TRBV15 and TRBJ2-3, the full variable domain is DAMVIQNPRYQVTQFGKPVTLSCSQTLNHNVMYWYQQKSSQAPKLLFHYYDKDFNNEADTPDNFQSRRPNTSFCFLDIRSPGLGDTAMYLCATSRESGLAGYTDTQYFGPGTRLTVL.